This is a list of T cell receptor beta chains from one sample in a study of human T cells and chemical hapten exposure. One entry per CDR3 protein, called by TCRdb with MiXCR from the RACE reads. The data show roughly 69,000 distinct CDR3 sequences, about 9.3% seen once. Sequencing used whole blood, obtained in connection with sensitization to the hapten diphenylcyclopropenone (DPC). These receptors all stem from a woman between 50 and 59 years old with alopecia areata. Some clones in this sample may be carry-over from other donors' samples. The CDR3 runs from the conserved cysteine through the conserved F or W. D genes are given only for firm matches. For some rows the clone size is stated as once, few or many, or as a class when expanded; others skip it.

d_call	cdr3_length	v_call	clone_size	j_call	cdr3_nt	cdr3_aa
.	14	TRBV5-1	many	TRBJ2-3	TGCGCCAGCAGCTTACGGTTTGTCACAGATACGCAGTATTTT	CASSLRFVTDTQYF
.	14	TRBV5-8	many	TRBJ1-1	TGTGCCAGCAGCTTAATCAGAGGGAACACTGAAGCTTTCTTT	CASSLIRGNTEAFF
TRBD1	14	TRBV2	few	TRBJ1-1	TGTGCCAGCAGGGACAGGGAGATGGGCACTGAAGCTTTCTTT	CASRDREMGTEAFF
TRBD2	15	TRBV3-1	few	TRBJ2-1	TGTGCCAGCAGCCAAGGTAGCGGGAGTTACAATGAGCAGTTCTTC	CASSQGSGSYNEQFF
TRBD2	13	TRBV20-1	many	TRBJ2-1	TGCAGTGCTCTGTGGACTAGCGGGCAGGAGCAGTTCTTC	CSALWTSGQEQFF
TRBD2	16	TRBV20-1	.	TRBJ2-1	TGCAGTGCTAGGACTAGCGGGCGACTGTGGACCAATGAGCAGTTCTTC	CSARTSGRLWTNEQFF
.	13	TRBV6-1	many	TRBJ2-5	TGTGCCTCCTGCTGGTACTACCAAGAGACCCAGTACTTC	CASCWYYQETQYF
TRBD1	15	TRBV7-9	many	TRBJ1-2	TGTGCCAGCACCACCTCTCCCGGGACAGCATATGGCTACACCTTC	CASTTSPGTAYGYTF
.	12	TRBV20-1	once	TRBJ1-1	TGCAGTGCTAGAGGGCGGGGAACTGAAGCTTTCTTT	CSARGRGTEAFF
.	14	TRBV20-1	many	TRBJ1-2	TGCAGTGCCGACGAGAGACGGGCTAACTATGGCTACACCTTC	CSADERRANYGYTF
TRBD2	14	TRBV20-1	many	TRBJ2-7	TGCAGTGCTAGAGTCGGCGGGGGGCCCTACGAGCAGTACTTC	CSARVGGGPYEQYF
.	14	TRBV5-1	few	TRBJ2-1	TGCGCCAGCAGCCGGGGATCGCAGAACAATGAGCAGTTCTTC	CASSRGSQNNEQFF